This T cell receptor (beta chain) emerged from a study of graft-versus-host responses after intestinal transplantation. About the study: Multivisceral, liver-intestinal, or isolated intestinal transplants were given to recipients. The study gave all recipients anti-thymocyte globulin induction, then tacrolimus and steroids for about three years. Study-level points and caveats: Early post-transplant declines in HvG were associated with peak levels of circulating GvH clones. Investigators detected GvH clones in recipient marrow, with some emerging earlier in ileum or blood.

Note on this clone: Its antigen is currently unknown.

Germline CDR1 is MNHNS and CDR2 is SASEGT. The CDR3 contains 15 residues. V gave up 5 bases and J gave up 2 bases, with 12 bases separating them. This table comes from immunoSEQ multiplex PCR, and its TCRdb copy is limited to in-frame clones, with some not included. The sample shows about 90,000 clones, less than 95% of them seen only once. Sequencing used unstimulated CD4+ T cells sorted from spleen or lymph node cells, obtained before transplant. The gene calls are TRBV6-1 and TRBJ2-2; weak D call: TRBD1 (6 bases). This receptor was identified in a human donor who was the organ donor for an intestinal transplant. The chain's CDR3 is CASSWARGNTGELFF. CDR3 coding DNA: TGTGCCAGCAGTTGGGCCAGGGGAAACACCGGGGAGCTGTTTTTT.